This paragraph covers one T cell receptor (beta chain) sequence. As yet, its antigen is unknown. This sample is part of a study of early stage breast cancer tumors. Study details: Most of the 16 invasive tumors were ER+, PR+ and HER2-. The ER+/PR+/HER2- tumors included roughly 8 ductal and four lobular carcinomas.

The protocol was immunoSEQ multiplex PCR, while the TCRdb copy is restricted to in-frame clones and leaves out a portion. The sample includes 25,000 to 35,000 clones, more than 80% of them seen just once. Study-wide results and caveats: Chain pairing and CD4, CD8 or FOXP3 expression were not captured. Tumors had roughly 2.5-fold higher T cell density and higher clonality than adjacent normal breast tissue.

CDR3 size: 15 residues. Germline V gene lookup returns CDR1 SGHRS and CDR2 YFSETQ. With 0 bases clipped from V and 10 bases from J, the junction kept 11 bases outside the gene matches. The clonotype originates from a person between 55 and 69 years old with breast cancer. This chain connects TRBV5-1 to TRBJ2-7; TRBD2 agrees at 9 bases. Sequenced input: blood. The CDR3 protein is CASSLGLAGAEFQYF. The CDR3 DNA reads as TGCGCCAGCAGCTTGGGATTAGCGGGAGCGGAATTTCAGTACTTC.